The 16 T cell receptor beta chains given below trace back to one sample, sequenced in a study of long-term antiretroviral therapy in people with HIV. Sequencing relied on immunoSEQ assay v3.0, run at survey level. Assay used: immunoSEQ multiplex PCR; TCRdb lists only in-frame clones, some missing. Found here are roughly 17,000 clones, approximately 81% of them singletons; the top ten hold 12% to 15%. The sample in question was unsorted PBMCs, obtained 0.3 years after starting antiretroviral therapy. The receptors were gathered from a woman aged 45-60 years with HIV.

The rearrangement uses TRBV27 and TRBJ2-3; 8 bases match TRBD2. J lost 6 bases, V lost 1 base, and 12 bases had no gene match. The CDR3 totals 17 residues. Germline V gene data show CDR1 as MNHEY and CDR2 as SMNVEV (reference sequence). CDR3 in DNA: TGTGCCAGCAGTTTATTACCCCCGGGGGGGGTGGGGGATACGCAGTATTTT. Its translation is CASSLLPPGGVGDTQYF.

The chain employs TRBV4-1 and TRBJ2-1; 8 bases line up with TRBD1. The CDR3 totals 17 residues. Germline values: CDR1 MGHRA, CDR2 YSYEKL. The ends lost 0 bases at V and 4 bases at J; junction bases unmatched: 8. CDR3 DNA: TGCGCCAGCAGCCAAGACCTCGGGACAGGCCCATACAATGAGCAGTTCTTC. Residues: CASSQDLGTGPYNEQFF.

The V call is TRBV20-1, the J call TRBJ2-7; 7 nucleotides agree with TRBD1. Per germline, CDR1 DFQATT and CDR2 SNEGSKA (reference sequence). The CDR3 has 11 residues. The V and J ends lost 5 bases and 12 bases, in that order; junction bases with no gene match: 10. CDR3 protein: CSARKQGQLYF. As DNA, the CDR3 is TGCAGTGCTCGGAAACAGGGACAGCTGTACTTC.

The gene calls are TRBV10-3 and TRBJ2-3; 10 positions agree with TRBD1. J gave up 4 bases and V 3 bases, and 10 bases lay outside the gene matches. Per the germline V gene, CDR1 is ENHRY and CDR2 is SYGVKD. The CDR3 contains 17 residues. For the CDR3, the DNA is TGTGCCATCAGTGATTCACCCGGGACAGGGGCTTCAGATACGCAGTATTTT. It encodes CAISDSPGTGASDTQYF.

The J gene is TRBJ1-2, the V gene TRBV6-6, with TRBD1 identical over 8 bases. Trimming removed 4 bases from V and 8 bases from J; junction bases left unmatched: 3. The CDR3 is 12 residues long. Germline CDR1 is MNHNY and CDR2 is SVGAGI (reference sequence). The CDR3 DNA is TGTGCCAGCAGTTTGACAGGGGCCGGCTACACCTTC. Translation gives CASSLTGAGYTF.

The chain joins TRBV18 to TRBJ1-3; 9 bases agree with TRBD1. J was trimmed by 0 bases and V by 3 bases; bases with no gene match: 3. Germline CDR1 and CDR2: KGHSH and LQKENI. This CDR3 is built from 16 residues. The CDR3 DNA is TGTGCCAGCTCACCGGACAGGGGAAACTCTGGAAACACCATATATTTT. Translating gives CASSPDRGNSGNTIYF. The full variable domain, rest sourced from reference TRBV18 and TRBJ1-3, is NAGVMQNPRHLVRRRGQEARLRCSPMKGHSHVYWYRQLPEEGLKFMVYLQKENIIDESGMPKERFSAEFPKEGPSILRIQQVVRGDSAAYFCASSPDRGNSGNTIYFGEGSWLTVV.

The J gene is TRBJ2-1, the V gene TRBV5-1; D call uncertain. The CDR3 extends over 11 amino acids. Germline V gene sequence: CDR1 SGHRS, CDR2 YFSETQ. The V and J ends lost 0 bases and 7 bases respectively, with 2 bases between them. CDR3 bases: TGCGCCAGCAGCTTGGGAAATGAGCAGTTCTTC. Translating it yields CASSLGNEQFF. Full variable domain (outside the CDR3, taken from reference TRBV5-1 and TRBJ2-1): KAGVTQTPRYLIKTRGQQVTLSCSPISGHRSVSWYQQTPGQGLQFLFEYFSETQRNKGNFPGRFSGRQFSNSRSEMNVSTLELGDSALYLCASSLGNEQFFGPGTRLTVL.

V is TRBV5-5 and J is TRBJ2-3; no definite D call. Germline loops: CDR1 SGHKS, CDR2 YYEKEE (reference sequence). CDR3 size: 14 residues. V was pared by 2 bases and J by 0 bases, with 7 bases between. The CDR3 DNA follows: TGTGCCAGCAGCTTCTCCATGAGCACAGATACGCAGTATTTT. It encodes CASSFSMSTDTQYF.

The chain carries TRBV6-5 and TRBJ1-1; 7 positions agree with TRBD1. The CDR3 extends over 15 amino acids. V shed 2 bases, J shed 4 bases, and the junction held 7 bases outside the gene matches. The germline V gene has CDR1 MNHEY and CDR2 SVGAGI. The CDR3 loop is CASSYNPTGSTEAFF. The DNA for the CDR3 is TGTGCCAGCAGTTACAATCCGACAGGGAGCACTGAAGCTTTCTTT.

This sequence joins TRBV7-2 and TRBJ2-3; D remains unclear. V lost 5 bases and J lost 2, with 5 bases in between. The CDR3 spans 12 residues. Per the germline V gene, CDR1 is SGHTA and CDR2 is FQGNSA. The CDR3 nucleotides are TGTGCCAGCAGCCCATACACAGATACGCAGTATTTT. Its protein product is CASSPYTDTQYF.

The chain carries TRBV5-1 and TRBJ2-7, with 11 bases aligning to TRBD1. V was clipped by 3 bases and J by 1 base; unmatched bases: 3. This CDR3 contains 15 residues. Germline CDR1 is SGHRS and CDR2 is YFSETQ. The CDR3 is CASSSDRGPSYEQYV. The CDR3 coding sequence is TGCGCCAGCAGCTCGGACAGGGGGCCTTCCTACGAGCAGTACGTC.

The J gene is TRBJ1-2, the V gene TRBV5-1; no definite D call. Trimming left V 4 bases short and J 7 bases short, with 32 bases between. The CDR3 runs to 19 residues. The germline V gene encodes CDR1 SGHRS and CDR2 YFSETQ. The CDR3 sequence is CASSPKSGEYILRASGYTF. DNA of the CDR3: TGCGCCAGCAGCCCGAAGAGCGGGGAATACATTCTAAGAGCGTCTGGCTACACCTTC.

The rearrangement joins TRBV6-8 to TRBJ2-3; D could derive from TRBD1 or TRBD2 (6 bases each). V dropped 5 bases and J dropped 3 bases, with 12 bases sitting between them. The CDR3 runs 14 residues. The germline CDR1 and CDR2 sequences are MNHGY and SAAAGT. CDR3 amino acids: CASSRGARTDTQYF. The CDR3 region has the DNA TGTGCCAGCAGTAGGGGGGCCCGGACAGATACGCAGTATTTT.

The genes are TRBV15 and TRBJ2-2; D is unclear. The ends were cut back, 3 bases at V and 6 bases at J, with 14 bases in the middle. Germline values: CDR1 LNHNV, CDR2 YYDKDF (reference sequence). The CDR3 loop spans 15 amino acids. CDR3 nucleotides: TGTGCCACCAGCAGTTCGCAGGTATTTCCCGGGGAGCTGTTTTTT. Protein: CATSSSQVFPGELFF.

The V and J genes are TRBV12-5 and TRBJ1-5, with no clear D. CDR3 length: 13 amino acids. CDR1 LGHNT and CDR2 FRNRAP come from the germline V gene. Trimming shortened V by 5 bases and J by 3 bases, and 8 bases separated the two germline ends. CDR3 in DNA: TGTGCTAGTGGTCTACGGGACAATCAGCCCCAGCATTTT. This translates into CASGLRDNQPQHF.

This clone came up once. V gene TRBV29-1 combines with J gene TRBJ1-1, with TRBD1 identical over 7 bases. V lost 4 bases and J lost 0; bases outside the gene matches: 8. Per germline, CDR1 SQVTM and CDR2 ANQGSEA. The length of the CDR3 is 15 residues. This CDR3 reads CSVVGYRGLNTEAFF. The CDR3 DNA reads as TGCAGCGTTGTCGGGTACAGGGGTCTGAACACTGAAGCTTTCTTT.